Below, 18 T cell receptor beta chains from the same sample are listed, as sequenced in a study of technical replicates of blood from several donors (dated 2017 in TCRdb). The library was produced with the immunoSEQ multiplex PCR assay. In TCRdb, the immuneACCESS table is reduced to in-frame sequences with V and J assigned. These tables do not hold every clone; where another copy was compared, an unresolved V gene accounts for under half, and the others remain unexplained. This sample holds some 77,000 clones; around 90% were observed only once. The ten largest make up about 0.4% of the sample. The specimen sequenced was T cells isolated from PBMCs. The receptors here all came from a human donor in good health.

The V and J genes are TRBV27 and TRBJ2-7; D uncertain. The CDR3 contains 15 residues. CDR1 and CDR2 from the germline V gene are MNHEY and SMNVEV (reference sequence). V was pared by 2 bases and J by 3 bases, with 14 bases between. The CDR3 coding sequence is TGTGCCAGCAGTTTACACCCCCTGGGCCTCTACGAGCAGTACTTC. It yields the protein CASSLHPLGLYEQYF.

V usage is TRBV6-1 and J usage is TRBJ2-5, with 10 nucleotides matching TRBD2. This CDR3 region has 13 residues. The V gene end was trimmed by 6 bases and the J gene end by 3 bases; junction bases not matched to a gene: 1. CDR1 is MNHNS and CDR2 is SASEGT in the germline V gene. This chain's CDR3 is CASRLAGEETQYF. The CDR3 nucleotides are TGTGCCAGCAGGCTAGCGGGAGAAGAGACCCAGTACTTC.

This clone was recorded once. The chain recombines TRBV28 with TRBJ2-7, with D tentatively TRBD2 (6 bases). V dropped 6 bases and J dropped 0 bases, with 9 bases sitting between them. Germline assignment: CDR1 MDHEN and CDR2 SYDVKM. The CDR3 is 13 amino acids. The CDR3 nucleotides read TGTGCCAGCAGGTTCGGGAGCTCCTACGAGCAGTACTTC. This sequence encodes CASRFGSSYEQYF.

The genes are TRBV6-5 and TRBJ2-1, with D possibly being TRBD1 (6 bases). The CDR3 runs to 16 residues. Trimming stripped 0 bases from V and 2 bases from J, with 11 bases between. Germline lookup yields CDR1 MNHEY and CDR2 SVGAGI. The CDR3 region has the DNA TGTGCCAGCAGTTACTCGAACAGGGTCCCCTACAATGAGCAGTTCTTC. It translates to CASSYSNRVPYNEQFF.

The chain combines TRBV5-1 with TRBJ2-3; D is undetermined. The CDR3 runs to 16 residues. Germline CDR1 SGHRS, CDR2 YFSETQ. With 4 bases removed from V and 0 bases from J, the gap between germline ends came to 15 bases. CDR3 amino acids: CASSSSSSPSTDTQYF. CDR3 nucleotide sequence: TGCGCCAGCAGCAGTTCCTCAAGCCCTAGCACAGATACGCAGTATTTT.

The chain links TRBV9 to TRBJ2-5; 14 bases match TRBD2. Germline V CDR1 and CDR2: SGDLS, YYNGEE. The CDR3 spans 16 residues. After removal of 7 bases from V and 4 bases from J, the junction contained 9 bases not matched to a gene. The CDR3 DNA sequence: TGTGCCAGCGGGACTAGCGGGAGCTCCAGAACAGAGACCCAGTACTTC. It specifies CASGTSGSSRTETQYF.

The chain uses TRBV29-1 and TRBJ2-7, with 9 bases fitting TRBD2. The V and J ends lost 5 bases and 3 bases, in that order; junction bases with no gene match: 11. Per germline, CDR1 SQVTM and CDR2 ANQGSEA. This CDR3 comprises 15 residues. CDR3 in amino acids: CSVLSSGEFLYEQYF. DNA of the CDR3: TGCAGCGTTTTGTCTAGCGGGGAATTTCTCTACGAGCAGTACTTC.

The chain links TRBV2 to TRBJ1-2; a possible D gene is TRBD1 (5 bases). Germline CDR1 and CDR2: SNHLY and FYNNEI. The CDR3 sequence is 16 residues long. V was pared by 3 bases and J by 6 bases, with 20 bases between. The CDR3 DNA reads TGTGCCAGCAGTGATTCAACCCGAGGCAGGGTGGATGGCTACACCTTC. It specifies CASSDSTRGRVDGYTF. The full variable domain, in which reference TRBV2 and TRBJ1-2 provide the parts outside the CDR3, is EPEVTQTPSHQVTQMGQEVILRCVPISNHLYFYWYRQILGQKVEFLVSFYNNEISEKSEIFDDQFSVERPDGSNFTLKIRSTKLEDSAMYFCASSDSTRGRVDGYTFGSGTRLTVV.

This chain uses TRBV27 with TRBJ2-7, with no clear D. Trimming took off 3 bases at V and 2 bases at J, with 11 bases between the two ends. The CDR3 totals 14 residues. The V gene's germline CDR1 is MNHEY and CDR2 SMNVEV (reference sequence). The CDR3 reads CASSFGQATYEQYF. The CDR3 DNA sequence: TGTGCCAGCAGTTTTGGCCAGGCCACCTACGAGCAGTACTTC.

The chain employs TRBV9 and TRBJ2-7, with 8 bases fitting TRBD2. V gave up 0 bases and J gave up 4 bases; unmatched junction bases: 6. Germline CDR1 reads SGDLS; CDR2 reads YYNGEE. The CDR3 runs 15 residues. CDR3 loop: CASSVGTGGQYEQYF. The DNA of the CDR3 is TGTGCCAGCAGCGTAGGAACGGGAGGGCAATACGAGCAGTACTTC.

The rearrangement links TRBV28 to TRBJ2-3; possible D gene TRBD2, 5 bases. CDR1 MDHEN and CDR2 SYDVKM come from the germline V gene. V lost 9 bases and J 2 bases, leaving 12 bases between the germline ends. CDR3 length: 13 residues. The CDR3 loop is CASWETDTDTQYF. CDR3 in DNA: TGTGCCAGTTGGGAGACCGACACAGATACGCAGTATTTT.

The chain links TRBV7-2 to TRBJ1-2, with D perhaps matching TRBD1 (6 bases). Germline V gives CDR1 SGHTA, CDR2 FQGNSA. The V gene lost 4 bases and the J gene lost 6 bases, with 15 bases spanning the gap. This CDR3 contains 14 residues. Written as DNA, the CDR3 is TGTGCCAGCAGCTCCGACAGGCTACGCGATGGCTACACCTTC. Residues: CASSSDRLRDGYTF.

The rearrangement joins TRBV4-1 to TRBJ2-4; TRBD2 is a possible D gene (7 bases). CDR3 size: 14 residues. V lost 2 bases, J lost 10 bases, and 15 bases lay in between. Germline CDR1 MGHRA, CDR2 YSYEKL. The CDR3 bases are TGCGCCAGCAGCCAAAACGAGGGGGGAGGGATTCAGTACTTC. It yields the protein CASSQNEGGGIQYF.

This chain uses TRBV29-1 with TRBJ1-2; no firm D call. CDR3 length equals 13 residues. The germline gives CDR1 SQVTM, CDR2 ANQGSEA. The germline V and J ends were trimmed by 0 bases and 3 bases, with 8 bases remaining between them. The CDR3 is CSVEDRRDYGYTF. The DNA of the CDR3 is TGCAGCGTTGAAGACCGCCGGGACTATGGCTACACCTTC.

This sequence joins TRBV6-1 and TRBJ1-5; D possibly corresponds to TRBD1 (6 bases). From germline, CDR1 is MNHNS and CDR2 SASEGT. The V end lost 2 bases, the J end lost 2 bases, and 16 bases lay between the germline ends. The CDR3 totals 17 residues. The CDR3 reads CASSEMGHPGGNQPQHF. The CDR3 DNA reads TGTGCCAGCAGTGAAATGGGACATCCGGGCGGCAATCAGCCCCAGCATTTT.

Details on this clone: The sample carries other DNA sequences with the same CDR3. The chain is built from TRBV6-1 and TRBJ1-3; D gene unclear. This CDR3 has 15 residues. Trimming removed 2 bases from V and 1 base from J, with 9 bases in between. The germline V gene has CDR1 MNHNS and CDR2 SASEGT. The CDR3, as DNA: TGTGCCAGCAGTGAATTGGGAGGGTCTGGAAACACCATATATTTT. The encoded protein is CASSELGGSGNTIYF.

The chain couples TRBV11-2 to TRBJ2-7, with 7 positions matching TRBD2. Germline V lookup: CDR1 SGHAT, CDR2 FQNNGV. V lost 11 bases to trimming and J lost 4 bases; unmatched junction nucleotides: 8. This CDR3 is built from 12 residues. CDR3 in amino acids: CASAGEGYEQYF. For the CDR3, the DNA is TGTGCCTCTGCGGGAGAGGGGTACGAGCAGTACTTC. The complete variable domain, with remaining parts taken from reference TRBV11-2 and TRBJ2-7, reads EAGVAQSPRYKIIEKRQSVAFWCNPISGHATLYWYQQILGQGPKLLIQFQNNGVVDDSQLPKDRFSAERLKGVDSTLKIQPAKLEDSAVYLCASAGEGYEQYFGPGTRLTVT.

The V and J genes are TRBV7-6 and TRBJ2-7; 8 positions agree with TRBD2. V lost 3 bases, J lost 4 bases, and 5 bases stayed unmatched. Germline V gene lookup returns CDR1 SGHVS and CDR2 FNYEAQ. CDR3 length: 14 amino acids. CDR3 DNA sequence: TGTGCCAGCAGCTTCGGGACTAGTCCGTACGAGCAGTACTTC. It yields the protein CASSFGTSPYEQYF.